This entry concerns a single TCR beta chain. These data come from a study of blood T cell repertoires in COVID-19. Adults between roughly 18 and 89 years of age took part from 24 US areas. Clinical histories supplied by participants themselves formed the basis of cohort assignment. The assay was immunoSEQ multiplex PCR, and TCRdb's table has in-frame clones only and misses some. The table shows about 50,000 clones, with about 86% occurring only once. V was clipped by 5 bases and J by 9 bases; unmatched bases: 12. Germline V gives CDR1 LNHDA, CDR2 SQIVND (reference sequence). The CDR3 is 15 residues long.

This sequence was found in a woman in her fifties or sixties who had recovered from COVID-19. The sequencing sample was made of PBMCs or T cells enriched from blood (not recorded which). The V gene is TRBV19, the J gene TRBJ1-5, with TRBD1 matching over 8 bases. The CDR3 nucleotides are TGTGCCAGTAGTGAACCGGGACAGGTGGTTTGGCCCCAGCATTTT. It yields the protein CASSEPGQVVWPQHF.